The sequence of this T cell receptor (beta chain) was determined in a study of CD8 T cells in Susac syndrome. The CDR3 is made up of 13 amino acids. The germline V gene encodes CDR1 SGHRS and CDR2 YFSETQ. The V and J ends lost 4 bases and 0 bases respectively, with 7 bases between them. RNA totalling about 0.5 to 1 ug underwent reverse transcription with random hexamers. TCRdb redid the calling of the immunoSEQ multiplex PCR reads with MiXCR, one entry per CDR3 protein. The table includes some 450,000 distinct CDR3 sequences, around 83% detected once. Specimen: CD8+ T cells from PBMCs. This TCR was sampled from a human donor with multiple sclerosis. The chain couples TRBV5-1 to TRBJ1-1; no clear D gene. CDR3 protein: CASSPVVNTEAFF. CDR3 nucleotide sequence: TGCGCCAGCAGCCCGGTAGTGAACACTGAAGCTTTCTTT.